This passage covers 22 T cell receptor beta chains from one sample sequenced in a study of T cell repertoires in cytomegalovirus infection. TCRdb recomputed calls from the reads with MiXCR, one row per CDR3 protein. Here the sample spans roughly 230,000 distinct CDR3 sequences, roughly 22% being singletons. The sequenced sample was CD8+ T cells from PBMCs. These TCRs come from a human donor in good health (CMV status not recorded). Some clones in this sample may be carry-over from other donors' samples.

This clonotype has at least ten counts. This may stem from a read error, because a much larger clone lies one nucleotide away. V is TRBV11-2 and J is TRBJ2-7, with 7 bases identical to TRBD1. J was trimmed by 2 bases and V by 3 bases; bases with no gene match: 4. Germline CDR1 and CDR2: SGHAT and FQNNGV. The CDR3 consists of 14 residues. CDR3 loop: CASSFGTEAYEQYF. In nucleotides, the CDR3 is TGTGCCAGCAGCTTCGGGACAGAAGCCTACGAGCAGTACTTC.

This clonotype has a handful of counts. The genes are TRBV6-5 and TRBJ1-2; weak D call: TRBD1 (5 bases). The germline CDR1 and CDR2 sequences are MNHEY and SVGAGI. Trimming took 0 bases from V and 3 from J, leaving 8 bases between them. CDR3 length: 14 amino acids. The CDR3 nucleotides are TGTGCCAGCAGTTACTCGATAGGGGACTATGGCTACACCTTC. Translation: CASSYSIGDYGYTF.

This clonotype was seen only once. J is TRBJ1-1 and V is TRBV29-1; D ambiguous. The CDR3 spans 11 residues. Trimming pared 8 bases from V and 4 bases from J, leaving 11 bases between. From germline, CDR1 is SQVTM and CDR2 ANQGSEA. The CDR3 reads CSSSVFTEAFF. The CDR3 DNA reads TGCAGCTCCTCAGTTTTCACTGAAGCTTTCTTT.

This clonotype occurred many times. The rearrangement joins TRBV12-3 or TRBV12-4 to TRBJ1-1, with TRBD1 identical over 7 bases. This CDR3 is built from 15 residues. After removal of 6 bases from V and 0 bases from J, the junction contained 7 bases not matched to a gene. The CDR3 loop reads CASSDRASMNTEAFF. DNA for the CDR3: TGTGCCAGCAGCGACAGGGCGTCGATGAACACTGAAGCTTTCTTT.

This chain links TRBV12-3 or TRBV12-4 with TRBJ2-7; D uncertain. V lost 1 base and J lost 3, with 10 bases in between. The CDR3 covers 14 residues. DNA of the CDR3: TGTGCCAGCAGTTTAGGTGATGGTTTCTACGAGCAGTACTTC. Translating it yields CASSLGDGFYEQYF.

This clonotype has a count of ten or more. The CDR3 nucleotides are TGTGCCAGCCTCGGACCAGGTTATGGCTACACCTTC. It encodes CASLGPGYGYTF. The chain couples TRBV7-2 to TRBJ1-2; D gene ambiguous. This CDR3 comprises 12 residues. Trimming shortened V by 8 bases and J by 5 bases, and 12 bases separated the two germline ends. Germline loops: CDR1 SGHTA, CDR2 FQGNSA. Looking up the rest from reference TRBV7-2 and TRBJ1-2 gives the full variable domain: GAGVSQSPSNKVTEKGKDVELRCDPISGHTALYWYRQSLGQGLEFLIYFQGNSAPDKSGLPSDRFSAERTGGSVSTLTIQRTQQEDSAVYLCASLGPGYGYTFGSGTRLTVV.

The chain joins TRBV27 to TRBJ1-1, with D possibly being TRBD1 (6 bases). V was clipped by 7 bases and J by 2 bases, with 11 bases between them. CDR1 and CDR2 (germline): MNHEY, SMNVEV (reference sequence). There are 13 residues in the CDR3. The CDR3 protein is CASKFRGNTEAFF. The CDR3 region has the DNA TGTGCCAGCAAGTTCAGGGGCAACACTGAAGCTTTCTTT.

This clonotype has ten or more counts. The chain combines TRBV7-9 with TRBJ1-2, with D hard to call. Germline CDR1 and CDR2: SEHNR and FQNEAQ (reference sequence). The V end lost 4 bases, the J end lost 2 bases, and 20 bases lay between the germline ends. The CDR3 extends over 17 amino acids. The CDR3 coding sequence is TGTGCCAGCAGCTCTCAATCCTGGGCTCTTCTCAACTATGGCTACACCTTC. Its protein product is CASSSQSWALLNYGYTF.

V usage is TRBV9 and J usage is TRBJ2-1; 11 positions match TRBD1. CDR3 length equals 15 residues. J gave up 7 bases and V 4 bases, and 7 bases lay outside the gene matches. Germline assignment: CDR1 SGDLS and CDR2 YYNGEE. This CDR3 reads CASSPIGTGGNEQFF. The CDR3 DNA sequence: TGTGCCAGCAGCCCAATCGGGACAGGGGGAAATGAGCAGTTCTTC.

The DNA of the CDR3 is TGCAGCGCATCCGGGACAGGGCTCACCGGGGAGCTGTTTTTT. It translates to CSASGTGLTGELFF. This chain links TRBV29-1 with TRBJ2-2; 9 bases map to TRBD1. V was clipped by 7 bases and J by 4 bases; unmatched bases: 7. Germline V gene lookup returns CDR1 SQVTM and CDR2 ANQGSEA. The CDR3 extends over 14 amino acids.

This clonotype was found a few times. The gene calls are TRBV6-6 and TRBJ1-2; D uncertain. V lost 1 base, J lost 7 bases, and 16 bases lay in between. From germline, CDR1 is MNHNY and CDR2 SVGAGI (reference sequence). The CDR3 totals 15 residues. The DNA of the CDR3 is TGTGCCAGCAGTTACTTGTTTGGTTCCCCGAGTGGCTACACCTTC. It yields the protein CASSYLFGSPSGYTF.

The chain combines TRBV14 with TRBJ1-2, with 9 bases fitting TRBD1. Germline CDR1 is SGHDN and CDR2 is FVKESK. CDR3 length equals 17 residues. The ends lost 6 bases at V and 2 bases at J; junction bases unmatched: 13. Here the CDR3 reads CASSRTGTGFKNYGYTF. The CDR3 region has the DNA TGTGCCAGCAGTAGAACCGGGACAGGGTTTAAAAACTATGGCTACACCTTC. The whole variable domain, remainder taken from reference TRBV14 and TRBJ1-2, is EAGVTQFPSHSVIEKGQTVTLRCDPISGHDNLYWYRRVMGKEIKFLLHFVKESKQDESGMPNNRFLAERTGGTYSTLKVQPAELEDSGVYFCASSRTGTGFKNYGYTFGSGTRLTVV.

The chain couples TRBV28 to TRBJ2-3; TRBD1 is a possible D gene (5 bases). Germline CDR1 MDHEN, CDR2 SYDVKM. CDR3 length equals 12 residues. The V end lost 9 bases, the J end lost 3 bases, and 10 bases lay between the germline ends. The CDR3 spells CARTTATDTQYF. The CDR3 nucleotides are TGTGCCAGAACGACAGCAACAGATACGCAGTATTTT.

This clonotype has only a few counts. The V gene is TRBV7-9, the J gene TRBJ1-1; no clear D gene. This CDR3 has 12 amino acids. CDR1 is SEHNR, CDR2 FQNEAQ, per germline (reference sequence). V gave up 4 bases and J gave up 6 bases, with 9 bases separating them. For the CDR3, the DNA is TGTGCCAGCAGCTCGGTGTTCCCTGAAGCTTTCTTT. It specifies CASSSVFPEAFF.

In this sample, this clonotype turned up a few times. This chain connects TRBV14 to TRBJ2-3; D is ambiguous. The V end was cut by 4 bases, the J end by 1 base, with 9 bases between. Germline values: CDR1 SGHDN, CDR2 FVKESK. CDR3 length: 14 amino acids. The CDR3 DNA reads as TGTGCCAGCAGCCCCTGGATCGGCACAGATACGCAGTATTTT. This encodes CASSPWIGTDTQYF.

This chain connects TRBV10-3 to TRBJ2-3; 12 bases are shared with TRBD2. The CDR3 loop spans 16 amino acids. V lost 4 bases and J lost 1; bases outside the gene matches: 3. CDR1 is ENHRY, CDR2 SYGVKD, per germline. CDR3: CAISGRLAGGTDTQYF. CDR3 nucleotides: TGTGCCATCAGTGGCCGACTAGCGGGGGGCACAGATACGCAGTATTTT.

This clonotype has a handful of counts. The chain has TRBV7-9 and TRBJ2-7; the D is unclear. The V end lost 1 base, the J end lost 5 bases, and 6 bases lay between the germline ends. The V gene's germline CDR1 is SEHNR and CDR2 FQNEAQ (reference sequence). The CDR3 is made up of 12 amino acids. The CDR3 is CASSLVGHEQYF. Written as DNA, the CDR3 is TGTGCCAGCAGCTTAGTCGGGCACGAGCAGTACTTC.

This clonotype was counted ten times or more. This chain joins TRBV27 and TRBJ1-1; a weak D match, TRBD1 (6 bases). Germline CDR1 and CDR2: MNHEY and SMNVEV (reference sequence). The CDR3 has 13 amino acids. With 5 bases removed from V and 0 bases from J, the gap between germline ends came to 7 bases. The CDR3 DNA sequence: TGTGCCAGCAGTCGGGGGCTGAACACTGAAGCTTTCTTT. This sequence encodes CASSRGLNTEAFF.

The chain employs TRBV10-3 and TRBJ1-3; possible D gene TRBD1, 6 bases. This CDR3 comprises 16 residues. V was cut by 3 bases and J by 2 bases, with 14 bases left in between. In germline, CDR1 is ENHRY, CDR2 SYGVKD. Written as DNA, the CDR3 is TGTGCCATCAGTGAAAGAACGACAGGTCCTGGAAACACCATATATTTT. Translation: CAISERTTGPGNTIYF.

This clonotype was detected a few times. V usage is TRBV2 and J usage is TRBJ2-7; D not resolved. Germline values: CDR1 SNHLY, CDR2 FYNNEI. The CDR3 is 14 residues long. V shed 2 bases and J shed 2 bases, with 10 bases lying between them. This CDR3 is CASSERWAAYEQYF. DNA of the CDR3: TGTGCCAGCAGTGAAAGGTGGGCGGCCTACGAGCAGTACTTC.

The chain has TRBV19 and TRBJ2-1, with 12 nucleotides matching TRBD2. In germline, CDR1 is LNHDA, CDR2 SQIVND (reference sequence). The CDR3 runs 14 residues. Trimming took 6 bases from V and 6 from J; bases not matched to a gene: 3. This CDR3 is CASRTSGGSNEQFF. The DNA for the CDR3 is TGTGCCAGTAGGACTAGCGGGGGAAGCAATGAGCAGTTCTTC.

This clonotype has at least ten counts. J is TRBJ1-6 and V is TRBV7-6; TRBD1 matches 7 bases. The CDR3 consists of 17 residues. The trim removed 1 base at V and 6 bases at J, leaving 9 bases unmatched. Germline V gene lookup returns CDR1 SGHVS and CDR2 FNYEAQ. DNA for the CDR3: TGTGCCAGCAGCTTAGGGGCCTACAGGGACAGTAATTCACCCCTCCACTTT. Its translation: CASSLGAYRDSNSPLHF.